This T cell receptor (beta chain) was found in a study of cytomegalovirus exposure and HLA in healthy donors (dated by TCRdb to between 2016 and 2019). A note on the overall study: According to a later analysis, the approximately 120 validation repertoires were produced on the same platform as the roughly 600 repertoires of the first cohort. The study was designed to test whether signatures of past pathogen exposure could be identified by cataloging public T cell receptors. Besides the first cohort of more than 650 subjects, a separate validation cohort made up of 120 different subjects was used. The study combined high-throughput TCR immunosequencing, statistical association of individual TCRs with disease status, and machine learning to predict cytomegalovirus infection status. The study at large found these results: In both the original and validation cohorts, the classifier was reported to diagnose cytomegalovirus status with high specificity and sensitivity. A total of 150 or so TCR beta chains were listed by the study as associated with cytomegalovirus. The authors suggested that the approach could potentially be generalized to other disease states and immunological phenotypes. While some public TCRs were present in many individuals, most TCR sequences turned up only very rarely across donors. Of the cluster scores, roughly 95% were above 0 in a later analysis, which found that TCRs clustered in the first cohort also tended to co-occur in the 130 or so validation repertoires. The validation cohort had no HLA typing available for a later analysis, so co-occurrence within that cohort was assessed over all 120 or so repertoires. In vitro tests confirmed that a few of the cytomegalovirus-associated TCR beta chains recognize cytomegalovirus antigens.

The library was made by the immunoSEQ multiplex PCR assay. Regarding the original processing steps: A statistical classification framework was built for diagnosing cytomegalovirus status from the catalog of TCR beta chain sequences. TCRdb limited this immuneACCESS table to in-frame rearrangements with V and J called. A share of clones is missing; checked studies link under half to unresolved V genes, and the rest is unexplained. V and J calls and clone size come straight from that table; D and trimming were deduced from the DNA. Across this sample there are approximately 100,000 clones, with 80% to 95% seen only once. The ten largest clones add up to 0.95% to 1.3% of the sample. The donors were included in the validation cohort of roughly 120 subjects, a group kept apart from the roughly 700-subject first cohort. The germline V end is reduced by 0 bases and the J end by 4 bases; junction bases left unmatched: 10. CDR1 and CDR2 are drawn from the germline V gene: LGHNA, YSLEER. CDR3 length: 18 amino acids, cysteine to phenylalanine. Just CDR3 DNA is preserved here, 54 bases in frame from base 1.

On this clone: Its target antigen remains unknown. Base qualities are not at hand, and no much larger clone is one base apart.

Source material: PBMCs. The V and J genes are TRBV4-3 and TRBJ2-3, with 10 bases matching TRBD1. This TCR derives from a woman aged 25 to 39 in good health and CMV-seropositive. The DNA reads TGCGCCAGCAGCCAAGAGCGATCGGGACAGGGGAGCCCAGATACGCAGTATTTT. Translated, it gives CASSQERSGQGSPDTQYF.